This entry describes one T cell receptor (beta chain). Antigen: not known. CDR3 length: 14 residues. After removal of 6 bases from V and 2 bases from J, the junction contained 6 bases not matched to a gene. Germline CDR1 is MNHEY and CDR2 is SVGAGI. This entry comes from a study of cytomegalovirus exposure and HLA in healthy donors. Overall study findings and caveats: TCR sequences were mostly rare, though some public TCRs occurred in many donors. Common viral pathogens seemed to be connected with several of the most significant clusters, according to a later analysis.

PCR involved 60 Vbeta and 13 Jbeta primers. Method: immunoSEQ multiplex PCR; TCRdb's copy keeps in-frame clones and lacks some. The sample comprises 120,000 or so clones, approximately 83% of which are singletons, and about 1.8% rests with the top ten. The sequencing sample was made of PBMCs. The rearrangement links TRBV6-5 to TRBJ2-5; 7 bases are shared with TRBD1. The origin of this receptor is a man aged 35-49 years in good health and CMV-seronegative. The CDR3 coding sequence is TGTGCCAGCAGGCTCACAGGGGCTCAAGAGACCCAGTACTTC. Its protein product is CASRLTGAQETQYF.